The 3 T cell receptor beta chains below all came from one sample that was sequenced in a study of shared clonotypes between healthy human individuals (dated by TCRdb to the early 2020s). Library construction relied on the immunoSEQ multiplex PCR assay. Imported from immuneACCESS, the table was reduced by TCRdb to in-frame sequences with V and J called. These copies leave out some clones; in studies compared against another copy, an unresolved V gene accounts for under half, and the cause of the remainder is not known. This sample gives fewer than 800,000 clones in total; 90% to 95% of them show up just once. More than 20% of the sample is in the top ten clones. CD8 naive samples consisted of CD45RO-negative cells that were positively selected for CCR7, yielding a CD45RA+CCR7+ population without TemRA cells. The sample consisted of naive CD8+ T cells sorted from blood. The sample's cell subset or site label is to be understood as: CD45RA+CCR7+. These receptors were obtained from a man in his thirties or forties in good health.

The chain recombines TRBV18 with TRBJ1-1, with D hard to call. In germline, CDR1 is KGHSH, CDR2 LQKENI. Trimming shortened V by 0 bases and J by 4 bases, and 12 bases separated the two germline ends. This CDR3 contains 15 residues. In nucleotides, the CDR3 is TGTGCCAGCTCACCACCGGTCTTAGGAGGCACTGAAGCTTTCTTT. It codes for CASSPPVLGGTEAFF.

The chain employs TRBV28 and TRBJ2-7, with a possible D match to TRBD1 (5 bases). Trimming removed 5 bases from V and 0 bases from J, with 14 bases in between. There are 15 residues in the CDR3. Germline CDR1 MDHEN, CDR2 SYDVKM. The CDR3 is CASSLRGSRSYEQYF. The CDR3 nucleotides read TGTGCCAGCAGTCTTAGGGGTAGCCGCTCCTACGAGCAGTACTTC.

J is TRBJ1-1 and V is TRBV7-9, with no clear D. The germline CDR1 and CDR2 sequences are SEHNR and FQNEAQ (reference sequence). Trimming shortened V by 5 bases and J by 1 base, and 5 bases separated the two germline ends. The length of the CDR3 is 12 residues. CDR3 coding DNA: TGTGCCAGCAGCGACCAGAACACTGAAGCTTTCTTT. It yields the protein CASSDQNTEAFF. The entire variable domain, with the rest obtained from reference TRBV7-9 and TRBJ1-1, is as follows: DTGVSQNPRHKITKRGQNVTFRCDPISEHNRLYWYRQTLGQGPEFLTYFQNEAQLEKSRLLSDRFSAERPKGSFSTLEIQRTEQGDSAMYLCASSDQNTEAFFGQGTRLTVV.